The 2 T cell receptor beta chains in this list originate from one sample, sequenced in a study of HIV-infected children after antiretroviral therapy interruption. Indicated treatment: PENTA 11 planned treatment interruption arm or continuous ART arm. The TCR library was built from RNA with a 3' RACE protocol and unique molecular identifiers. Each CDR3 protein gets one entry after TCRdb re-called the 3' RACE reads with MiXCR. Among some 90,000 distinct CDR3 sequences, roughly 6.7% were seen once, and the ten largest hold around 1.1%. This specimen was CD45RA+ CD4+ T cells from PBMCs, pooled from several time points, taken from a donor given antiretroviral therapy, either interrupted or continuous. The subset here: naive CD4+ CD45RA+ CD45RO- T cells. Receptors were obtained from a pool of human donors with HIV.

This clonotype was counted a few times. This chain joins TRBV12-3 or TRBV12-4 and TRBJ1-6; 7 bases line up with TRBD1. The CDR3 is 15 amino acids. J gave up 7 bases and V 2 bases, and 5 bases lay outside the gene matches. This CDR3 is CASSLTRGNNSPLHF. CDR3 nucleotide sequence: TGTGCCAGCAGTTTAACCAGGGGGAACAATTCACCCCTCCACTTT.

This clonotype has ten or more counts. The V gene is TRBV15, the J gene TRBJ2-7; tentatively, D is TRBD1 or TRBD2 (5 bases each). V dropped 0 bases and J dropped 3 bases, with 12 bases sitting between them. There are 15 residues in the CDR3. CDR1 is LNHNV, CDR2 YYDKDF, per germline (reference sequence). The CDR3 sequence: CATSREGAGSYEQYF. The CDR3 DNA follows: TGTGCCACCAGCAGAGAAGGTGCAGGGAGCTACGAGCAGTACTTC.